The 10 T cell receptor beta chains presented below share a single source sample, sequenced in a study of identical twins. In TCRdb, the 5' RACE reads were re-called with MiXCR into one record per CDR3 protein. The top ten hold approximately 2.1% of the sample, which has 250,000 to 350,000 distinct CDR3 sequences, 8% to 9% seen once. These data were also reused for a study on yellow fever vaccine responses in identical twins.

Sample: memory (CD45RO+) T cells sorted from blood. The receptors stem from a woman in her late teens or twenties in good health.

This clonotype has at least ten counts. This rearrangement joins TRBV20-1 to TRBJ2-7, with D possibly TRBD1 on 5 matching bases. V lost 0 bases to trimming and J lost 7 bases, with 13 bases between them. Germline V gives CDR1 DFQATT, CDR2 SNEGSKA (reference sequence). CDR3 length equals 13 residues. The CDR3 coding sequence is TGCAGTGCTAGAGACAGGGTAGTGGGTGAGCAGTACTTC. Protein sequence: CSARDRVVGEQYF.

The chain recombines TRBV5-1 with TRBJ2-1; 8 bases are a match to TRBD1. Germline V CDR1 and CDR2: SGHRS, YFSETQ. The CDR3 totals 14 residues. J gave up 7 bases and V 5 bases, and 8 bases lay outside the gene matches. The CDR3 DNA reads as TGCGCCAGCAGAACCGGGACAGGAAAGAATGAGCAGTTCTTC. Amino acid sequence: CASRTGTGKNEQFF.

In its sample, this clonotype was seen many times. V usage is TRBV10-3 and J usage is TRBJ2-3; no clear D. Germline CDR1 ENHRY, CDR2 SYGVKD. V was cut by 2 bases and J by 1 base, with 4 bases left in between. The CDR3 spans 13 residues. CDR3 amino acids: CAISEPRTDTQYF. CDR3 DNA: TGTGCCATCAGTGAGCCACGCACAGATACGCAGTATTTT.

This clonotype was recorded once. Lacking the conserved final phenylalanine or tryptophan, this CDR3 likely reflects a read error. This chain uses TRBV5-1 with TRBJ2-1; 8 bases agree with TRBD1. Germline lookup yields CDR1 SGHRS and CDR2 YFSETQ. The length of the CDR3 is 13 residues. The V and J ends lost 0 bases and 9 bases, in that order; junction bases with no gene match: 2. The CDR3 protein is CASSLDRGSEQFL. CDR3 nucleotides: TGCGCCAGCAGCTTGGACAGGGGGTCTGAGCAGTTCTTA.

This clonotype has ten or more counts. The J gene is TRBJ2-5, the V gene TRBV25-1; perhaps D is TRBD1 or TRBD2 (5 bases each). CDR3 size: 15 residues. V lost 3 bases and J lost 0, with 11 bases in between. Germline-derived CDR1 and CDR2 are MGHDK and SYGVNS. The CDR3 reads CASSETGTNQETQYF. The CDR3 region has the DNA TGTGCCAGCAGTGAGACCGGGACGAACCAAGAGACCCAGTACTTC. The full variable domain, rest sourced from reference TRBV25-1 and TRBJ2-5, is EADIYQTPRYLVIGTGKKITLECSQTMGHDKMYWYQQDPGMELHLIHYSYGVNSTEKGDLSSESTVSRIRTEHFPLTLESARPSHTSQYLCASSETGTNQETQYFGPGTRLLVL.

Of note for this clonotype: A read error is possible here, since a much larger clone lies one base away. The gene calls are TRBV7-9 and TRBJ2-1; no firm D call. The CDR3 is 17 amino acids. Germline V gene sequence: CDR1 SEHNR, CDR2 FQNEAQ (reference sequence). Here the CDR3 reads CASSPGGTVHSYNEQIF. CDR3 DNA: TGTGCCAGCAGCCCAGGTGGTACAGTGCACTCCTACAATGAGCAGATCTTC.

Many counts were recorded for this clonotype. The chain couples TRBV20-1 to TRBJ2-1; a possible D gene is TRBD1 (6 bases). The CDR3 runs 16 residues. The V gene's germline CDR1 is DFQATT and CDR2 SNEGSKA (reference sequence). Trimming removed 3 bases from V and 7 bases from J, with 22 bases in between. The chain's CDR3 is CSASPVGAVQGNEQFF. Written as DNA, the CDR3 is TGCAGTGCTAGCCCCGTAGGGGCGGTTCAGGGGAATGAGCAGTTCTTC.

This chain joins TRBV3-1 and TRBJ2-5, with D unclear. The CDR3 loop spans 12 amino acids. The V end was cut by 0 bases, the J end by 5 bases, with 4 bases between. CDR1 and CDR2 from the germline V gene are LGHDT and YNNKEL (reference sequence). DNA for the CDR3: TGTGCCAGCAGCCAAGATACCGAGACCCAGTACTTC. This gives the protein CASSQDTETQYF.

This clonotype was recorded many times. This chain joins TRBV29-1 and TRBJ2-4, with D uncertain. This CDR3 has 15 residues. V was cut by 4 bases and J by 0 bases, with 13 bases left in between. The germline gives CDR1 SQVTM, CDR2 ANQGSEA. The CDR3 DNA is TGCAGCGTTGTATCTGGCAGGCTAGCCAAAAACATTCAGTACTTC. Its protein product is CSVVSGRLAKNIQYF.

The sample holds a few counts of this clonotype. DNA of the CDR3: TGTGCCCGCTGTTTATTAGGCCGGGACCGGGGCAGAACCGGGGAGCTGTTTTTT. It specifies CARCLLGRDRGRTGELFF. This chain links TRBV3-1 with TRBJ2-2, with D tentatively TRBD1 or TRBD2 (5 bases each). The CDR3 loop spans 18 amino acids. V dropped 11 bases and J dropped 5 bases, with 30 bases sitting between them. Germline V gives CDR1 LGHDT, CDR2 YNNKEL (reference sequence). Supplemented by reference TRBV3-1 and TRBJ2-2, the full variable domain reads DTAVSQTPKYLVTQMGNDKSIKCEQNLGHDTMYWYKQDSKKFLKIMFSYNNKELIINETVPNRFSPKSPDKAHLNLHINSLELGDSAVYFCARCLLGRDRGRTGELFFGEGSRLTVL.